This paragraph covers one T cell receptor beta chain sequence. Germline V gene lookup returns CDR1 SGHNT and CDR2 YYREEE (reference sequence). With V trimmed by 4 bases and J by 4 bases, 7 bases remained unmatched. This CDR3 is 14 amino acids long. This sample was taken from a study of blood T cell repertoires in COVID-19. Study details: COVID-19 samples from acute and convalescent phases originated in the United States, Italy and Spain. The cDNA or gDNA used as material had been derived from T cells, B-cell-depleted T cells, or PBMCs.

Method: immunoSEQ multiplex PCR; TCRdb's copy keeps in-frame clones and lacks some. This sample has about 170,000 clones, with about nine tenths found just once. Sequencing was carried out using peripheral blood. This clonotype originated in a woman aged 45-59 years with acute or convalescent COVID-19. The chain carries TRBV5-4 and TRBJ2-7, with 8 bases aligning to TRBD1. The CDR3 nucleotides are TGTGCCAGCAGCCCGGACAGGGCGGTTTACGAGCAGTACTTC. Its protein product is CASSPDRAVYEQYF.